Following are 25 T cell receptor beta chains from one sample sequenced in a study of blood T cell repertoires in COVID-19. The table came from immunoSEQ multiplex PCR; TCRdb's copy has only in-frame clones and leaves some out. The sample shows a few hundred thousand clones, roughly 80% of them seen only once. The source material was peripheral blood. The source is a woman aged 50 to 60 with active or convalescent COVID-19.

This chain uses TRBV28 with TRBJ1-1; maybe TRBD1 (6 bases). This CDR3 is built from 16 residues. The V gene lost 3 bases and the J gene lost 1 base, with 15 bases spanning the gap. CDR1 and CDR2 from the germline V gene are MDHEN and SYDVKM. The DNA of the CDR3 is TGTGCCAGCAGTTTCTACAGGGCTCCTCAGAACACTGAAGCTTTCTTT. This translates into CASSFYRAPQNTEAFF.

The V call is TRBV28, the J call TRBJ1-2; D remains ambiguous. The length of the CDR3 is 12 residues. The germline V and J ends were trimmed by 3 bases and 8 bases, with 10 bases remaining between them. CDR1 and CDR2 (germline): MDHEN, SYDVKM. The CDR3 DNA follows: TGTGCCAGCAGTTTGAAGGTCGGGGGCTACACCTTC. Its translation is CASSLKVGGYTF.

This CDR3 is CASSFERVETQYF. In nucleotides, the CDR3 is TGTGCCAGCAGCTTTGAGAGGGTGGAGACCCAGTACTTC. The V gene is TRBV11-2, the J gene TRBJ2-5; maybe TRBD2 (5 bases). Deletions cut 3 bases from V and 5 bases from J, with 10 bases between. The CDR3 totals 13 residues. Germline values: CDR1 SGHAT, CDR2 FQNNGV.

V usage is TRBV2 and J usage is TRBJ2-7; 8 nucleotides match TRBD2. From germline, CDR1 is SNHLY and CDR2 FYNNEI. Germline trimming cut 1 base from V and 1 base from J; bases unmatched to any gene: 3. CDR3 length equals 15 residues. The CDR3 DNA sequence: TGTGCCAGCAGTGAAGGGACTAGCAGTTCCTACGAGCAGTACTTC. It specifies CASSEGTSSSYEQYF. Using reference TRBV2 and TRBJ2-7 for the parts outside the CDR3, the full variable domain is EPEVTQTPSHQVTQMGQEVILRCVPISNHLYFYWYRQILGQKVEFLVSFYNNEISEKSEIFDDQFSVERPDGSNFTLKIRSTKLEDSAMYFCASSEGTSSSYEQYFGPGTRLTVT.

The genes are TRBV28 and TRBJ1-4, with 9 bases aligning to TRBD1. The CDR3 sequence is 14 residues long. The J segment lost 12 bases and the V segment lost 5 bases, leaving 10 bases of the junction unmatched. Germline CDR1 and CDR2: MDHEN and SYDVKM. The CDR3 nucleotides are TGTGCCAGCAGTCCCCGGACAGGGGACCTGGAACTGTTTTTT. It translates to CASSPRTGDLELFF. Full variable domain (missing parts from reference TRBV28 and TRBJ1-4): DVKVTQSSRYLVKRTGEKVFLECVQDMDHENMFWYRQDPGLGLRLIYFSYDVKMKEKGDIPEGYSVSREKKERFSLILESASTNQTSMYLCASSPRTGDLELFFGSGTQLSVL.

V and J are TRBV7-2 and TRBJ2-7; perhaps TRBD2 as D (5 bases). The CDR3 is 16 residues long. The germline gives CDR1 SGHTA, CDR2 FQGNSA. Between the trimmed V and J ends, which lost 1 base and 0 bases, there was a span of 13 bases. CDR3 amino acids: CASSLGGVADSYEQYF. The CDR3 DNA reads TGTGCCAGCAGCTTAGGGGGAGTAGCCGACTCCTACGAGCAGTACTTC.

The chain recombines TRBV7-9 with TRBJ2-1, with 10 nucleotides matching TRBD2. Trimming took 8 bases from V and 7 from J; bases not matched to a gene: 8. The V gene's germline CDR1 is SEHNR and CDR2 FQNEAQ (reference sequence). The CDR3 is 14 amino acids. In DNA, the CDR3 is TGTGCCAGCCGACTAGCGGGCCGACCAAATGAGCAGTTCTTC. Its protein product is CASRLAGRPNEQFF.

The rearrangement uses TRBV2 and TRBJ1-2, with D perhaps matching TRBD1 (5 bases). V shed 10 bases and J shed 4 bases, with 10 bases lying between them. The CDR3 is 11 residues long. Germline V gene lookup returns CDR1 SNHLY and CDR2 FYNNEI. This CDR3 reads CATGDSYGYTF. DNA for the CDR3: TGTGCCACAGGAGACAGCTATGGCTACACCTTC.

The CDR3 region has the DNA TGCAGCGCCGCGAGTCTCTCGAGCACCGGGGAGCTGTTTTTT. Protein product: CSAASLSSTGELFF. The chain recombines TRBV29-1 with TRBJ2-2; D is unresolved. Germline CDR1 reads SQVTM; CDR2 reads ANQGSEA. The CDR3 has 14 amino acids. Trimming removed 7 bases at V and 4 bases at J, with 16 bases between.

The chain links TRBV15 to TRBJ2-6, with D possibly TRBD1 on 5 matching bases. The germline V gene has CDR1 LNHNV and CDR2 YYDKDF (reference sequence). Trimming took 4 bases from V and 2 from J, leaving 30 bases between them. This CDR3 contains 22 residues. DNA of the CDR3: TGTGCCACCAGCATTCAGGGTGCGGACACTCGATACCCATTTACTGGGGCCAACGTCCTGACTTTC. This sequence encodes CATSIQGADTRYPFTGANVLTF.

This chain links TRBV30 with TRBJ1-6, with D tentatively TRBD1 (5 bases). The CDR3 is made up of 15 amino acids. V was trimmed by 0 bases and J by 8 bases, leaving 14 bases between them. Germline V CDR1 and CDR2: GTSNPN, SVGIG (reference sequence). CDR3 DNA sequence: TGTGCCTGGAGTGTACATTTACAGGTTTATTCACCCCTCCACTTT. Residues: CAWSVHLQVYSPLHF.

The rearrangement links TRBV20-1 to TRBJ1-2; a possible D gene is TRBD1 (5 bases). The CDR3 contains 11 residues. The V and J ends lost 2 bases and 5 bases respectively, with 6 bases between them. The V gene's germline CDR1 is DFQATT and CDR2 SNEGSKA (reference sequence). In DNA form, the CDR3 reads TGCAGTGCTAGACAGGGATATGGCTACACCTTC. Its translation: CSARQGYGYTF.

The chain carries TRBV19 and TRBJ1-5; 8 positions match TRBD1. This CDR3 spans 13 amino acids. Germline CDR1 reads LNHDA; CDR2 reads SQIVND (reference sequence). After removal of 6 bases from V and 5 bases from J, the junction contained 3 bases not matched to a gene. CDR3 sequence (DNA): TGTGCCAGTAGGGGACAGGAAGATCAGCCCCAGCATTTT. It is translated as CASRGQEDQPQHF. The complete variable domain, with remaining parts taken from reference TRBV19 and TRBJ1-5, reads DGGITQSPKYLFRKEGQNVTLSCEQNLNHDAMYWYRQDPGQGLRLIYYSQIVNDFQKGDIAEGYSVSREKKESFPLTVTSAQKNPTAFYLCASRGQEDQPQHFGDGTRLSIL.

The rearrangement links TRBV19 to TRBJ2-7; 10 bases map to TRBD2. The germline V gene encodes CDR1 LNHDA and CDR2 SQIVND (reference sequence). J was trimmed by 0 bases and V by 4 bases; bases with no gene match: 6. The CDR3 length is 16 residues. The CDR3 nucleotides are TGTGCCAGTAGTAACGAAGCGGGAGGGCCCTCCTACGAGCAGTACTTC. Amino acid sequence: CASSNEAGGPSYEQYF.

V and J are TRBV27 and TRBJ2-1; 9 positions match TRBD2. The V segment lost 3 bases and the J segment 3 bases; nucleotides outside the gene matches: 6. Germline V gives CDR1 MNHEY, CDR2 SMNVEV (reference sequence). The CDR3 totals 16 residues. This chain's CDR3 is CASSLREGPFYNEQFF. The CDR3 coding sequence is TGTGCCAGCAGTTTGCGGGAGGGCCCCTTCTACAATGAGCAGTTCTTC.

V is TRBV27 and J is TRBJ1-4, with D maybe TRBD1 (6 bases). CDR3 length equals 16 residues. Germline V gives CDR1 MNHEY, CDR2 SMNVEV (reference sequence). Trimming left V 5 bases short and J 8 bases short, with 21 bases between. In DNA, the CDR3 is TGTGCCAGCAGTCTTACCTCAACAGGGATCAGGGAAAAACTGTTTTTT. Its translation is CASSLTSTGIREKLFF.

The rearrangement links TRBV24-1 to TRBJ2-5; TRBD1 is a possible D gene (7 bases). Trimming shortened V by 3 bases and J by 3 bases, and 16 bases separated the two germline ends. CDR1 and CDR2 (germline): KGHDR, SFDVKD. The CDR3 sequence is 16 residues long. DNA of the CDR3: TGTGCCACCAGTGATCAGGGGGGAGGCAGGGAAGAGACCCAGTACTTC. As protein: CATSDQGGGREETQYF.

The chain joins TRBV9 to TRBJ1-2; TRBD1 might be the D (6 bases). The CDR3 spans 15 residues. Trimming cost V 2 bases and J 2 bases, with 13 bases left between them. CDR1 and CDR2 from the germline V gene are SGDLS and YYNGEE. The CDR3: CASSVSPGHNYGYTF. In nucleotides, the CDR3 is TGTGCCAGCAGCGTCAGTCCGGGACACAACTATGGCTACACCTTC.

This chain connects TRBV2 to TRBJ2-7; 8 nucleotides agree with TRBD2. V gave up 4 bases and J gave up 2 bases; unmatched junction bases: 7. The germline V gene has CDR1 SNHLY and CDR2 FYNNEI. There are 15 residues in the CDR3. CDR3 DNA sequence: TGTGCCAGCAGTGCTAGCGGGCTAGCCACCTACGAGCAGTACTTC. It codes for CASSASGLATYEQYF. The whole variable domain, filled in from reference TRBV2 and TRBJ2-7, reads EPEVTQTPSHQVTQMGQEVILRCVPISNHLYFYWYRQILGQKVEFLVSFYNNEISEKSEIFDDQFSVERPDGSNFTLKIRSTKLEDSAMYFCASSASGLATYEQYFGPGTRLTVT.

CDR3 protein: CASSQEGLAFTDTQYF. Here the CDR3 DNA reads TGTGCCAGCAGCCAAGAAGGACTAGCTTTCACAGATACGCAGTATTTT. The chain employs TRBV3-1 (or the pseudogene TRBV3-2) and TRBJ2-3, with 8 bases matching TRBD2. Germline values: CDR1 LGHDT, CDR2 YNNKEL (reference sequence). Trimming removed 0 bases from V and 2 bases from J; junction bases left unmatched: 4. The CDR3 runs 16 residues.

The gene calls are TRBV25-1 and TRBJ2-7; D remains unclear. Germline V gene lookup returns CDR1 MGHDK and CDR2 SYGVNS. Trimming shortened V by 3 bases and J by 0 bases, and 15 bases separated the two germline ends. CDR3 length: 16 residues. The CDR3 sequence: CASSDSRLPSSYEQYF. The CDR3 DNA reads as TGTGCCAGCAGTGACTCGAGACTTCCTAGCTCCTACGAGCAGTACTTC.

The chain is built from TRBV10-2 and TRBJ1-2, with D uncertain. V dropped 9 bases and J dropped 5 bases, with 22 bases sitting between them. The V gene's germline CDR1 is WSHSY and CDR2 SAAADI. The CDR3 has 15 residues. CDR3 in DNA: TGCGCCAGGACCGGAGGGCAGGTTGGTGGTTATGGCTACACCTTC. As protein: CARTGGQVGGYGYTF.

The rearrangement uses TRBV10-1 and TRBJ2-2, with 7 bases matching TRBD1. From germline, CDR1 is WNHNN and CDR2 SYGVQD (reference sequence). Trimming at V came to 3 bases and at J to 3 bases, leaving 10 bases not matched to a gene. The CDR3 has 17 amino acids. The DNA of the CDR3 is TGCGCCAGCAGTGACCAGGGGGTCCCTGCCCACACCGGGGAGCTGTTTTTT. Translated, it gives CASSDQGVPAHTGELFF.

The sample holds one count of this clone. V is TRBV4-1 and J is TRBJ2-6; 14 nucleotides line up with TRBD2. CDR3 size: 18 residues. Germline lookup yields CDR1 MGHRA and CDR2 YSYEKL. The ends lost 5 bases at V and 4 bases at J; junction bases unmatched: 7. The DNA for the CDR3 is TGCGCCAGCAGCGCCGGACTAGCGGGAGGCTCGGGGGCCAACGTCCTGACTTTC. Translated: CASSAGLAGGSGANVLTF.

This chain links TRBV18 with TRBJ2-1; 12 bases align to TRBD2. CDR3 length: 15 amino acids. Germline V gives CDR1 KGHSH, CDR2 LQKENI. J was trimmed by 4 bases and V by 3 bases; bases with no gene match: 1. The CDR3 DNA reads as TGTGCCAGCTCACCCGGACTAGCGGGGTACAATGAGCAGTTCTTC. Protein sequence: CASSPGLAGYNEQFF.